Listed below are T cell receptor beta chains from one sample, sequenced in a study of T cell responses to AZD1222 COVID-19 vaccine. TCRdb's copy holds only in-frame clones and misses some; the assay was immunoSEQ multiplex PCR. Among roughly 180,000 clones listed, about 93% were seen once. The specimen comprised peripheral blood, sampled 28 days after the second dose of the MenACWY control vaccine. The receptors were sampled from an adult who received the MenACWY meningococcal vaccine as a control. Both conserved end residues are part of each CDR3. The D gene is left open where the match is weak. Clone size, where shown, is once, few, many, or a class for clones that have expanded.

V gene,CDR3 length,D gene,clone size,J gene,CDR3 DNA,CDR3 protein
TRBV3-1/TRBV3-2,14,NA,NA,TRBJ1-6,TGTGCCAGCAGCCAGTCTGGAGGATCGAAAAGCCTCCACTTT,CASSQSGGSKSLHF
TRBV6-5,13,NA,NA,TRBJ1-2,TGTGCCAGCAGCACTGCCAGGGGCGGTGGCTACACCTTC,CASSTARGGGYTF
TRBV7-9,11,NA,NA,TRBJ1-1,TGTGCCAGCAGCTCGGACATGATAAGGTTCTTT,CASSSDMIRFF
TRBV2,14,NA,NA,TRBJ1-2,TGTGCCAGCAGGGAACAGGGAAGGGGGGATGGCTACACCTTC,CASREQGRGDGYTF
TRBV27,15,TRBD2,NA,TRBJ2-7,TGTGCCAGCAGTTTATCGATAGCGGGGCTTGGTGAGCAGTACTTC,CASSLSIAGLGEQYF
TRBV2,13,TRBD1,NA,TRBJ2-7,TGTGCCAGCAGACCTGACAGGGACGGCGAGCAGTACTTC,CASRPDRDGEQYF
TRBV30,14,NA,NA,TRBJ1-3,TGTGCCTGGAGTGTAGTGGGGGCGGGAAACACCATATATTTT,CAWSVVGAGNTIYF
TRBV28,14,NA,NA,TRBJ1-3,TGTGCCAGCAGTACGGTCGGGGCTGGAAACACCATATATTTT,CASSTVGAGNTIYF
TRBV6-5,14,NA,NA,TRBJ1-3,TGTGCCAGCAGTTACGCTCAGGGGTCAAACACCATATATTTT,CASSYAQGSNTIYF
TRBV7-6,13,NA,once,TRBJ1-6,TGTGCCACTAGAACAGCCTATAATTCACCCCTCCACTTT,CATRTAYNSPLHF
TRBV7-3,13,NA,NA,TRBJ2-5,TGTGCCAGCAGCTTAAGATTTGCGGAGACCCAGTACTTC,CASSLRFAETQYF
TRBV6-5,15,TRBD2,NA,TRBJ2-2,TGTGCCACCAGGACGCGGGGGGGGAACACCGGGGAGCTGTTTTTT,CATRTRGGNTGELFF
TRBV5-6,15,NA,NA,TRBJ1-1,TGTGCCAGCAGCTTGAGGTCTGGCCTGAACACTGAAGCTTTCTTT,CASSLRSGLNTEAFF
TRBV19,15,NA,NA,TRBJ1-3,TGTGCCAGTATCCCCGAGAGGAGCTCTGGAAACACCATATATTTT,CASIPERSSGNTIYF
TRBV9,14,NA,NA,TRBJ2-2,TGTGCCAGCAGCGGGGTCGAGAACACCGGGGAGCTGTTTTTT,CASSGVENTGELFF
TRBV7-3,14,NA,NA,TRBJ1-1,TGTGCCAGCAGCTTAACGTCAGGAGGCACTGAAGCTTTCTTT,CASSLTSGGTEAFF
TRBV7-3,13,NA,NA,TRBJ2-1,TGTGCCAGCAGCTTCGGAGGGGTGATTGAGCAGTTCTTC,CASSFGGVIEQFF
TRBV19,13,NA,NA,TRBJ1-5,TGTGCCAGTAGTCAGGCTTTCGGTCAGCCCCAGCATTTT,CASSQAFGQPQHF
TRBV5-4,14,TRBD1,NA,TRBJ1-1,TGTGCCAGCAGCAAGGACAGGGGGGGCACTGAAGCTTTCTTT,CASSKDRGGTEAFF
TRBV5-1,14,NA,NA,TRBJ2-1,TGCGCCAGCAGCTTGGGGAGGGAATACAATGAGCAGTTCTTC,CASSLGREYNEQFF
TRBV3-1/TRBV3-2,15,TRBD2,NA,TRBJ2-1,TGTGCCAGCAGTCTGGGACTAGCGGGGGAAAATGAGCAGTTCTTC,CASSLGLAGENEQFF
TRBV3-1/TRBV3-2,18,TRBD1,NA,TRBJ2-5,TGTGCCAGCAGCCAAGGGGTGGACAGGGGCCCGGTAGGAGAGACCCAGTACTTC,CASSQGVDRGPVGETQYF
TRBV7-2,14,NA,NA,TRBJ1-6,TGTGCCAGCAGCTTAGACGGGGGGAACTCACCCCTCCACTTT,CASSLDGGNSPLHF
TRBV3-1/TRBV3-2,13,NA,NA,TRBJ2-1,TGTGCCAGCTCAGGGTTTTCCTACAATGAGCAGTTCTTC,CASSGFSYNEQFF
TRBV5-1,15,NA,once,TRBJ1-1,TGCGCCAGCAGCCCGTTGGTCCTAGGAAATACTGAAGCTTTCTTT,CASSPLVLGNTEAFF
TRBV10-1,14,TRBD1,NA,TRBJ1-2,TGCGCCAGCAGTGAAAACAGGGGAGTGGAAGGCTACACCTTC,CASSENRGVEGYTF
TRBV4-3,15,NA,NA,TRBJ1-6,TGCGCCAGCAGCCTGCGGGGGACACAGAATTCACCCCTCCACTTT,CASSLRGTQNSPLHF
TRBV11-3,16,NA,once,TRBJ1-5,TGTGCCAGCAGCTTAGAGGGACATGAAGCCGATCAGCCCCAGCATTTT,CASSLEGHEADQPQHF
TRBV6-2/TRBV6-3,16,NA,NA,TRBJ1-5,TGTGCCAGCAGTCTCAGTTGGGGTTTTGGCAATCAGCCCCAGCATTTT,CASSLSWGFGNQPQHF
TRBV18,16,NA,NA,TRBJ1-4,TGTGCCAGCTCACAGTCCCCAGGAAGAACTAATGAAAAACTGTTTTTT,CASSQSPGRTNEKLFF
TRBV11-2,13,TRBD1,NA,TRBJ1-1,TGTGCCAGCAGCCCAGGACAGGACACTGAAGCTTTCTTT,CASSPGQDTEAFF
TRBV19,16,TRBD1,NA,TRBJ1-1,TGTGCCAGTAACCCAAGGAGGACAGGGGTGATGACTGAAGCTTTCTTT,CASNPRRTGVMTEAFF
TRBV18,15,NA,NA,TRBJ1-5,TGTGCCAGCTCACCAGGGGGCAGGCTCAATCAGCCCCAGCATTTT,CASSPGGRLNQPQHF
TRBV5-5,13,TRBD1,NA,TRBJ2-5,TGTGCCAGCAGTTGGACAGGGCCAGAGACCCAGTACTTC,CASSWTGPETQYF
TRBV6-6,16,NA,NA,TRBJ1-6,TGTGCCAGCTTAAGAGGGGGAAGCTCCTATAATTCACCCCTCCACTTT,CASLRGGSSYNSPLHF
TRBV5-8,14,NA,once,TRBJ1-2,TGTGCCAGCAGCTTGGATGCTGACAACTATGGCTACACCTTC,CASSLDADNYGYTF
TRBV4-2,17,NA,NA,TRBJ1-6,TGTGCCAGCAGCCAAGGTGGGGGGCGGGCTTCTAATTCACCCCTCCACTTT,CASSQGGGRASNSPLHF
TRBV11-2,15,NA,NA,TRBJ1-2,TGTGCCAGCAGCTTAGGCGGGGCGGGGGGCTATGGCTACACCTTC,CASSLGGAGGYGYTF
TRBV4-3,15,TRBD2,NA,TRBJ2-3,TGCGCCAGCAGCCAACTAGCGGGGGGCACAGATACGCAGTATTTT,CASSQLAGGTDTQYF
TRBV6-2/TRBV6-3,15,NA,NA,TRBJ1-2,TGTGCCAGCAGTAGTTACCGGGCAAGTAACTATGGCTACACCTTC,CASSSYRASNYGYTF
TRBV7-6,14,NA,NA,TRBJ2-7,TGTGCCAGCAGCTCCACGGGGTACTCCTACGAGCAGTACTTC,CASSSTGYSYEQYF
TRBV3-1/TRBV3-2,13,NA,NA,TRBJ2-7,TGTGCCAGCAGCCAAGTGGAGGGCTACGAGCAGTACTTC,CASSQVEGYEQYF
TRBV20-1,14,NA,once,TRBJ1-1,TGCAGTGCTTGTGCTTGGGGTCCGAACACTGAAGCTTTCTTT,CSACAWGPNTEAFF
TRBV12-3/TRBV12-4,13,NA,NA,TRBJ2-2,TGTGCCAGCAGTTTAGGAGAGGCCGGGGAGCTGTTTTTT,CASSLGEAGELFF
TRBV3-1/TRBV3-2,18,TRBD1,NA,TRBJ2-7,TGTGCCAGCAGCCAGGCCCACCTGAGACAGGGGGCTTTTTACGAGCAGTACTTC,CASSQAHLRQGAFYEQYF
TRBV5-1,15,NA,NA,TRBJ1-4,TGCGCCAGCAGCTTGGACATGCGGACTAATGAAAAACTGTTTTTT,CASSLDMRTNEKLFF
TRBV7-8,17,TRBD1,NA,TRBJ1-6,TGTGCCAGCAGCCCTCGGACAGGGGGGTCCTATAATTCACCCCTCCACTTT,CASSPRTGGSYNSPLHF